This paragraph reports one T cell receptor beta chain. Authors' analysis steps: Nucleated cell counts were estimated from reference gene primer amplification. Using immunoSEQ multiplex PCR, the repertoire was profiled, and TCRdb retains in-frame clones only, with some absent. That table furnishes V, J and clone size, whereas the DNA furnished D and trimming. Among 15,000 to 20,000 clones, about nine tenths were seen once, and the ten largest hold roughly 10%. The data derive from a study of blood T cell repertoires in COVID-19. Study at large: COVID-19 samples, acute and convalescent, were from the United States, Italy and Spain. PBMCs, B-cell-depleted T cells, or T cells were the source of the cDNA or gDNA that made up the material.

The sequence derives from a human donor in a cohort sampled during active COVID-19. Sequencing was performed on peripheral blood.

CDR3 DNA sequence: TGTGCCAGCAGAGATGACAGGAATCAGCCCCAGCATTTT. This sequence encodes CASRDDRNQPQHF. The V gene is TRBV12-3 or TRBV12-4, the J gene TRBJ1-5, with a weak D call TRBD1 (6 bases). The V and J ends lost 6 bases and 4 bases respectively, with 10 bases between them. The CDR3 is made up of 13 amino acids.